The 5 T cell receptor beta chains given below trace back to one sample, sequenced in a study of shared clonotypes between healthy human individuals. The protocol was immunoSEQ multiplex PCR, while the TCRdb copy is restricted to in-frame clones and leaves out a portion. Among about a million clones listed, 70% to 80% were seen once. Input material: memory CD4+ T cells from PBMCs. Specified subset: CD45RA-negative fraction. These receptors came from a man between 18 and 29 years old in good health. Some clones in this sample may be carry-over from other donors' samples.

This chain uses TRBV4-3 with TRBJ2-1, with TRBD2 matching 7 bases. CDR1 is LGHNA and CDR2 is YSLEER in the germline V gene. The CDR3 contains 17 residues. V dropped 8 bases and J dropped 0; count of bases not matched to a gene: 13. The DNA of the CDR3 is TGCGCCAGCCCACCGGCTAGCGGACCACCCTCCTACAATGAGCAGTTCTTC. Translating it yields CASPPASGPPSYNEQFF.

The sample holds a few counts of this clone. CDR3 sequence: CASSQEKYIGAGTEAFF. The CDR3 DNA follows: TGCGCCAGCAGCCAAGAAAAGTATATTGGAGCGGGCACTGAAGCTTTCTTT. The genes are TRBV4-1 and TRBJ1-1; the D is unclear. Trimming shortened V by 0 bases and J by 4 bases, and 18 bases separated the two germline ends. Germline loops: CDR1 MGHRA, CDR2 YSYEKL. CDR3 length: 17 amino acids.

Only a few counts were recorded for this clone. The CDR3 DNA follows: TGCGCCAGCAGCTCCCGGGGCATTATGAGTGGGCCAACCCGCGGCAATGAGCAGTTCTTC. This codes for CASSSRGIMSGPTRGNEQFF. The chain employs TRBV5-1 and TRBJ2-1; tentatively, D is TRBD1 or TRBD2 (5 bases each). From germline, CDR1 is SGHRS and CDR2 YFSETQ. CDR3 length: 20 amino acids. The V and J ends lost 3 bases and 6 bases respectively, with 31 bases between them.

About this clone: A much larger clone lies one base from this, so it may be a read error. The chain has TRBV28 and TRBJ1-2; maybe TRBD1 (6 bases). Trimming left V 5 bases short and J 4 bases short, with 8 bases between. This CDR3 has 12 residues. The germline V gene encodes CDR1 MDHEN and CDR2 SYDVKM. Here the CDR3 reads CASSGQSYGYTF. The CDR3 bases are TGTGCCAGCAGTGGACAGAGCTATGGCTACACCTTC.

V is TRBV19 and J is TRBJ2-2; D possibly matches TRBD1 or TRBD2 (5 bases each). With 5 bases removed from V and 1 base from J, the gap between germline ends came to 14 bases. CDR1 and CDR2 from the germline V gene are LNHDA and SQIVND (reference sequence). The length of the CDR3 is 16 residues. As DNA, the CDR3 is TGTGCCAGTAGTTTTTTCCGGGGCGTGAACACCGGGGAGCTGTTTTTT. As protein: CASSFFRGVNTGELFF. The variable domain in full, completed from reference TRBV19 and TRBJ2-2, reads DGGITQSPKYLFRKEGQNVTLSCEQNLNHDAMYWYRQDPGQGLRLIYYSQIVNDFQKGDIAEGYSVSREKKESFPLTVTSAQKNPTAFYLCASSFFRGVNTGELFFGEGSRLTVL.